This T cell receptor beta chain is from a study of cytomegalovirus exposure and HLA in healthy donors. The germline gives CDR1 ENHRY, CDR2 SYGVKD. This CDR3 has 15 amino acids. V lost 3 bases and J lost 0; bases outside the gene matches: 4. 60 Vbeta and 13 Jbeta primers were used in PCR. Libraries were prepared by immunoSEQ multiplex PCR; TCRdb keeps only in-frame clonotypes and omits some of them. Among 85,000 to 120,000 clones listed, roughly 80% were seen once. Comment on this clone: Its antigen is still unknown.

Study-level findings and limits: Some V segments could not be told apart, so they were left out, TRBV6-2 and TRBV6-3 among them. In a later analysis, productive TCRs from donors in an Asian-associated ancestry cluster reportedly carried fewer N-insertions than the cohort mean.

The chain uses TRBV10-3 and TRBJ2-7; 8 bases are shared with TRBD1. The sequence came from a man between 40 and 49 years old in good health and CMV-seronegative. Input material: PBMCs. In nucleotides, the CDR3 is TGTGCCATCAGTGACCGGGACAGGAGCTCCTACGAGCAGTACTTC. It yields the protein CAISDRDRSSYEQYF.